This TCR beta chain was recovered during a study of beta chain features in type 1 diabetes. Regarding the study as a whole: For type 1 diabetes patients, VDJ junctions showed fewer insertions and more deletions. Any HLA-type effect on TCRB rearrangement remained unresolved here.

In germline, CDR1 is SGHRS, CDR2 YFSETQ. V lost 1 base, J lost 0 bases, and 8 bases lay in between. The CDR3 has 15 amino acids. The whole isolated RNA underwent reverse transcription, so sequencing captured expressed TCRB transcripts. Produced via immunoSEQ multiplex PCR; TCRdb's table is partial and in-frame only. Of about 330,000 clones listed, 11% were seen once; the top ten hold under 0.02%. Naive, central memory, regulatory and stem cell-like memory cells within the CD4+ compartment were sorted using CD45RO/CCR7/CD25/CD127/CD95/CD27. The table lists this clone with a few counts. Its antigen is unidentified.

Material for sequencing was naive CD4+ T cells from blood. This TCR was recovered from a woman younger than 45 in good health. V gene TRBV5-1 combines with J gene TRBJ2-1; D gene unclear. The CDR3 nucleotides read TGCGCCAGCAGCTTGCAACGGAGCTCCTACAATGAGCAGTTCTTC. Encoded protein: CASSLQRSSYNEQFF.